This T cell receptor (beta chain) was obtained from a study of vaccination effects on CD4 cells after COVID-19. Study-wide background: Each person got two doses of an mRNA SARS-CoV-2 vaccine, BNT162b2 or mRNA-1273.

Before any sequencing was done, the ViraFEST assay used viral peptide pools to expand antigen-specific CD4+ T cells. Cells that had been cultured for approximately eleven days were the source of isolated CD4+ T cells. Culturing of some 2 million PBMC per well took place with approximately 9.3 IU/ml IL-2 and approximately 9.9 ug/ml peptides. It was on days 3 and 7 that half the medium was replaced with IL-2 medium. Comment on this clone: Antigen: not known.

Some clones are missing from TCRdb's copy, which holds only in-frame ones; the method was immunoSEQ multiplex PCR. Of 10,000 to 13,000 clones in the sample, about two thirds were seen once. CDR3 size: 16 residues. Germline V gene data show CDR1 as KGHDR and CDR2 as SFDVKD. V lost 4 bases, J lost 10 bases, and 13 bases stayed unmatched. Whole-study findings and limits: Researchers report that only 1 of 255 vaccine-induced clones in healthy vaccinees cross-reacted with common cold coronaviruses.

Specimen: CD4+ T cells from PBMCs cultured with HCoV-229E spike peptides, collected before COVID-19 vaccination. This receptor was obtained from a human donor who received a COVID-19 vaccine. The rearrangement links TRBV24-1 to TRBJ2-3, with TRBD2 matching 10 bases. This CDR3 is CATSEGSGGAPRAQYF. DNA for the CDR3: TGTGCCACCAGTGAAGGGAGCGGGGGGGCCCCACGAGCGCAGTATTTT.